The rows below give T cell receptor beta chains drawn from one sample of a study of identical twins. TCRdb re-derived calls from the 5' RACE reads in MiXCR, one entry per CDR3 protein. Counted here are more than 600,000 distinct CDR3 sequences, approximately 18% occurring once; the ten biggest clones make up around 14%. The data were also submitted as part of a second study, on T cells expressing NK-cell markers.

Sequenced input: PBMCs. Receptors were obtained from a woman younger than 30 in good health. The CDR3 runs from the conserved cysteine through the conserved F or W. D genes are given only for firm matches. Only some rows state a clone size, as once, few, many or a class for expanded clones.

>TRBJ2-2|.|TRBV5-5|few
CASSLEETRVGELFF
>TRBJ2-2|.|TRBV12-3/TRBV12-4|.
CASSFRATGELFF
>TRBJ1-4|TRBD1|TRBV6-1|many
CASSPTQGAWEKLFF
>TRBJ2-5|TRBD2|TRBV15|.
CATSLRLARETQYF
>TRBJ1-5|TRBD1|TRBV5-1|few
CATRQGPNPGQPQHF
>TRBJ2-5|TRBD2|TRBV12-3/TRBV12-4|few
CASKAGSGGGTQYF
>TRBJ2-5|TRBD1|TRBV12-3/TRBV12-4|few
CASSSRVTGDAFETQYF
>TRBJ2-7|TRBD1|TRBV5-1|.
CASSLLNRDRGYEQYF
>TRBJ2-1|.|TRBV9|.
CASSVTHSYNEQFF
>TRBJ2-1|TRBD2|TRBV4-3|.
CASSQELAGGPTYNEQFF
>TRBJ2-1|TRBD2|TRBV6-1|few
CASRAGPLVRNEQFF
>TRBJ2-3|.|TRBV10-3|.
CAIKRSGRGTDTQYF
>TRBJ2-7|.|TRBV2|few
CASSDRQTYEQYF
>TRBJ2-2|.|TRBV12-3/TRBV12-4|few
CASGESGSVTGELFF
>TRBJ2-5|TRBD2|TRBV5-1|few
CASSVLAGVGETQYF
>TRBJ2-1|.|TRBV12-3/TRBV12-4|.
CASSLEGPFYNEQFF
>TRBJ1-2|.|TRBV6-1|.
CASSRTVENGYTF